A selection of T cell receptor beta chains follows, all from one sample in a study of memory CD4+ T cells and cytomegalovirus serostatus. Here immunoSEQ multiplex PCR was the method, and the copy in TCRdb shows in-frame clones only, minus some. This repertoire shows over 25,000 clones, 76% found once; its top ten account for 0.85% to 1.1%. Sequencing was carried out using memory CD4+ T cells from blood. These receptors came from an adult in good health and CMV-seronegative. Each CDR3 is given with its conserved first and last residue. Fields, in order: CDR3 DNA, CDR3 protein, V gene, D gene, clone size, J gene. A D gene is named only where the DNA matches it firmly. The size of a clone is reported for some rows only, either as once, few or many, or as a class for expanded clones.

TGTGCCAGTAGTATAACAGGGGGGATATACGAGCAGTACTTC,CASSITGGIYEQYF,TRBV19,TRBD1,.,TRBJ2-7
TGTGCCAGCAGCCAAGGTTCCGGGAGATCCTACGAGCAGTACTTC,CASSQGSGRSYEQYF,TRBV14,.,.,TRBJ2-7
TGTGCCAGCAGCGTAGCTTTAGCGGGAAAGAATGAGCAGTTCTTC,CASSVALAGKNEQFF,TRBV9,TRBD2,.,TRBJ2-1
TGTGCCAGCAGCTTAGCGAAGACAACCGGGGAGCTGTTTTTT,CASSLAKTTGELFF,TRBV7-9,.,.,TRBJ2-2
TGTGCCAGCAGCTTAGAACGCGGGAGGGAGCAGTACTTC,CASSLERGREQYF,TRBV11-3,TRBD2,.,TRBJ2-7
TGTGCCAGCAGACTCACCCTCGCAAACAGGGGAGGTGGAAAACTGTTTTTT,CASRLTLANRGGGKLFF,TRBV27,TRBD1,.,TRBJ1-4
TGTGCCAGCTCCTCCGGGACAACCTACGAGCAGTACTTC,CASSSGTTYEQYF,TRBV18,.,few,TRBJ2-7
TGTGCCAGCCTGATGGACAGAACTAATGAAAAACTGTTTTTT,CASLMDRTNEKLFF,TRBV6-1,.,.,TRBJ1-4
TGTGCCAGCAGCTTGGCCGGCACAGATACGCAGTATTTT,CASSLAGTDTQYF,TRBV5-4,.,.,TRBJ2-3
TGCAGTGCTAGAGGGGTCTACGAGCAGTACTTC,CSARGVYEQYF,TRBV20-1,.,.,TRBJ2-7
TGTGCCAGCAGCCCCGACCTTGACAGGGGGCCTTCCTACGAGCAGTACTTC,CASSPDLDRGPSYEQYF,TRBV7-2,TRBD1,.,TRBJ2-7
TGTGCCAGCAGCTCCCGGGACAGCAATGAGCAGTTCTTC,CASSSRDSNEQFF,TRBV9,TRBD1,few,TRBJ2-1
TGTGCTAGTGGTTTCGGACAGGGGGCGCAGAACGAGCAGTACTTC,CASGFGQGAQNEQYF,TRBV12-5,TRBD1,.,TRBJ2-7
TGTGCCAGCTCCCCCTCCCTCTATACTAGCGGAAACGCAAACTATGAGCAGTTCTTC,CASSPSLYTSGNANYEQFF,TRBV18,TRBD2,few,TRBJ2-1
TGTGCCAGCAGCTCTCGAGATACGCAGTATTTT,CASSSRDTQYF,TRBV11-3,.,.,TRBJ2-3
TGTGCCAGCAGTGAACCCCCGGAGAAACTTTCGGCTTTCTTT,CASSEPPEKLSAFF,TRBV6-1,.,.,TRBJ1-1
TGTGCCAGCAGTGCGCGGGACATCTCTGGAAACACCATATATTTT,CASSARDISGNTIYF,TRBV6-1,.,.,TRBJ1-3
TGCAGCGTTAGGACATTCATGAACACTGAAGCTTTCTTT,CSVRTFMNTEAFF,TRBV29-1,.,few,TRBJ1-1
TGTGCCAGCAGCTCAGGGGGCCGGGGGGACATTCAGTACTTC,CASSSGGRGDIQYF,TRBV5-8,.,.,TRBJ2-4
TGCGCCAGCAGCCAAGGTCCGGGGGCGAGTGCCCAGAACACTGAAGCTTTCTTT,CASSQGPGASAQNTEAFF,TRBV4-1,.,.,TRBJ1-1
TGTGCCAGCAGCTTATCGAGGGGACCTCTAGATGGCTACACCTTC,CASSLSRGPLDGYTF,TRBV11-1,.,.,TRBJ1-2
TGTGCCAGCAGCTTAGGGGCCTATAATGAAGCTTTCTTT,CASSLGAYNEAFF,TRBV7-2,.,.,TRBJ1-1
TGTGCCAGCAGCTTCAGGGGTTCTGAGCAGTTCTTC,CASSFRGSEQFF,TRBV7-2,.,.,TRBJ2-1
TGTGCCAGCAGTTACCAGACTACAGAGGCCTACGAGCAGTACTTC,CASSYQTTEAYEQYF,TRBV6-6,.,once,TRBJ2-7
TGTGCCAGTAGTATAGTGGTGGGGACCGGGGTGCGGTCACCCCTCCACTTT,CASSIVVGTGVRSPLHF,TRBV19,.,.,TRBJ1-6
TGTGCCAGCTCACCACCGGTTACCGGAAACAATGAGCAGTTCTTC,CASSPPVTGNNEQFF,TRBV18,.,.,TRBJ2-1
TGTGCCAGCAGCTTAGAGTCCAGTCTAAGGACTGAAGCTTTCTTT,CASSLESSLRTEAFF,TRBV11-2,.,.,TRBJ1-1
TGTGCCAGCAGCTTAACGGGGCCTCAGCATTTT,CASSLTGPQHF,TRBV7-9,.,few,TRBJ1-5
TGTGCCAGCAGCCAAGAACAGGGCTCTCAGCCCCAGCATTTT,CASSQEQGSQPQHF,TRBV4-2,.,.,TRBJ1-5
TGTGCCAGCTCACCTCCAGGGAACACTGAAGCTTTCTTT,CASSPPGNTEAFF,TRBV18,.,once,TRBJ1-1
TGCGCCAGCGGCCTTGGGAATAGCGGGTACAATGAGCAGTTCTTC,CASGLGNSGYNEQFF,TRBV5-1,TRBD2,.,TRBJ2-1
TGTGCCAGCAGCTATAGCAAAGAGACCCAGTACTTC,CASSYSKETQYF,TRBV21-1,.,.,TRBJ2-5
TGCCCCCCAGAGGGACATTCAATGAACACTGAAGCTTTCTTT,CPPEGHSMNTEAFF,TRBV5-1,.,.,TRBJ1-1
TGCGCCAGCAGCCCGGGTAGCGGGGAAATAGGAGAGACCCAGTACTTC,CASSPGSGEIGETQYF,TRBV5-1,TRBD2,.,TRBJ2-5
TGCAGCGTTGAGACTAACCAAGAGACCCAGTACTTC,CSVETNQETQYF,TRBV29-1,.,.,TRBJ2-5
TGTGCCAGCAGTGAAGCTCAGACAGGGAGGCAGTTCTTC,CASSEAQTGRQFF,TRBV6-1,TRBD1,.,TRBJ2-1
TGTGCCTGGAGTGTACTGAGCAGGGCGAGTTCACCCCTCCACTTT,CAWSVLSRASSPLHF,TRBV30,.,.,TRBJ1-6
TGTGCCATCAGTGACAGGAAGAACACCGGGGAGCTGTTTTTT,CAISDRKNTGELFF,TRBV10-3,.,.,TRBJ2-2
TGTGCCAGCAGCTCCGGGGCTGATGGGGCTTACAATGAGCAGTTCTTC,CASSSGADGAYNEQFF,TRBV7-8,.,.,TRBJ2-1